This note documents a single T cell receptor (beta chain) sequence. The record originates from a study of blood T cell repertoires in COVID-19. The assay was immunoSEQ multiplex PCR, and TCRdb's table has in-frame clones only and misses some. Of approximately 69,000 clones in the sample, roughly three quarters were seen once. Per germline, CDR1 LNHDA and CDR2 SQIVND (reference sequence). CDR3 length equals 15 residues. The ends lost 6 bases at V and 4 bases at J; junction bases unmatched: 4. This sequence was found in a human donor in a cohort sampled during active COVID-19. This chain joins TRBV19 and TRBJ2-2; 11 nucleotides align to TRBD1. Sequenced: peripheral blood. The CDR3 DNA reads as TGTGCCAGTAGCTACGGGACAGGGGGCACCGGGGAGCTGTTTTTT. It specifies CASSYGTGGTGELFF.